Listed here are 26 T cell receptor beta chains from one sample, sequenced in a study of shared clonotypes between healthy human individuals (TCRdb year 2020). The protocol used for the library was the immunoSEQ multiplex PCR assay. TCRdb carries this immuneACCESS record with in-frame sequences only. Its versions omit some clonotypes, under half of them owing to an unresolved V gene in the studies checked, with the rest unexplained. Across this sample there are under 1,100,000 clones, with about 76% seen only once. The ten largest account for 1.2% to 1.5% of the sample. Sequencing was done on a sample of memory CD4+ T cells sorted from blood. Sample cell subset or site, as interpreted from the label and publication: CD45RA-negative fraction. Receptor source: a man aged 18 to 30 in good health.

The J gene is TRBJ1-1, the V gene TRBV18; 9 nucleotides agree with TRBD1. The V segment lost 5 bases and the J segment 4 bases; nucleotides outside the gene matches: 2. Germline V gene sequence: CDR1 KGHSH, CDR2 LQKENI. The CDR3 sequence is 13 residues long. CDR3 DNA: TGTGCCAGCTCAAAGGGACAGGGCACTGAAGCTTTCTTT. Translation: CASSKGQGTEAFF.

The chain uses TRBV27 and TRBJ2-7, with D uncertain. CDR3 size: 14 residues. CDR1 and CDR2 from the germline V gene are MNHEY and SMNVEV (reference sequence). Trimming removed 4 bases from V and 1 base from J, with 11 bases in between. CDR3 DNA: TGTGCCAGCAGTTGGCAGGCCTTGTCCTACGAGCAGTACTTC. Its translation is CASSWQALSYEQYF.

This chain uses TRBV15 with TRBJ1-1; D not resolved. This CDR3 region has 15 residues. Germline V CDR1 and CDR2: LNHNV, YYDKDF (reference sequence). Between the trimmed V and J ends, which lost 0 bases and 3 bases, there was a span of 11 bases. Written as DNA, the CDR3 is TGTGCCACCAGCAGAGATCCCCAGGACTACACTGAAGCTTTCTTT. This encodes CATSRDPQDYTEAFF.

This clone was seen once. This may be a read error: a much more frequent sequence differs by one nucleotide. The sample holds other DNA sequences that translate to the same CDR3. The gene calls are TRBV11-2 and TRBJ1-1, with D unclear. The CDR3 sequence is 13 residues long. V was trimmed by 3 bases and J by 1 base, leaving 6 bases between them. Germline CDR1 SGHAT, CDR2 FQNNGV. The CDR3 bases are TGTGCCAGCAGCTTGGGAGGGAACACTGAAGCTTTCTTT. Residues: CASSLGGNTEAFF. Complete variable domain (other parts from reference TRBV11-2 and TRBJ1-1): EAGVAQSPRYKIIEKRQSVAFWCNPISGHATLYWYQQILGQGPKLLIQFQNNGVVDDSQLPKDRFSAERLKGVDSTLKIQPAKLEDSAVYLCASSLGGNTEAFFGQGTRLTVV.

The CDR3 DNA reads as TGTGCCAGCAGCAACGGATGGAACACTGAAGCTTTCTTT. Protein sequence: CASSNGWNTEAFF. The V gene is TRBV7-2, the J gene TRBJ1-1; D uncertain. The V end lost 5 bases, the J end lost 1 base, and 8 bases lay between the germline ends. Germline CDR1 is SGHTA and CDR2 is FQGNSA. CDR3 length: 13 amino acids.

With respect to this clone: Other DNA sequences in the sample encode the same CDR3. The V gene is TRBV18, the J gene TRBJ2-1, with unresolved D. Germline V gives CDR1 KGHSH, CDR2 LQKENI. The CDR3 sequence is 15 residues long. V shed 3 bases and J shed 0 bases, with 9 bases lying between them. CDR3 region: CASSPPASSYNEQFF. The CDR3 DNA reads TGTGCCAGCTCACCTCCGGCGAGCTCCTACAATGAGCAGTTCTTC.

The V call is TRBV9, the J call TRBJ2-2, with D unclear. The length of the CDR3 is 12 residues. CDR1 and CDR2 (germline): SGDLS, YYNGEE. V gave up 6 bases and J gave up 1 base, with 4 bases separating them. CDR3 sequence reads: CASTQNTGELFF. The CDR3, as DNA: TGTGCCAGCACTCAGAACACCGGGGAGCTGTTTTTT.

The chain recombines TRBV4-2 with TRBJ1-3; D remains ambiguous. Germline CDR1 LGHNA, CDR2 YNFKEQ. CDR3 length: 13 amino acids. The V end lost 0 bases, the J end lost 1 base, and 1 base lay between the germline ends. The CDR3 coding sequence is TGTGCCAGCAGCCAAGAGTCTGGAAACACCATATATTTT. Translation gives CASSQESGNTIYF.

This clone has a handful of counts. The gene calls are TRBV30 and TRBJ1-5, with D possibly being TRBD1 (5 bases). Germline CDR1 reads GTSNPN; CDR2 reads SVGIG (reference sequence). V was shortened by 1 base and J by 0 bases, with 10 bases between the two germline ends. This CDR3 has 15 amino acids. CDR3 in DNA: TGTGCCTGGAGTGGGGGACCTTATAGCAATCAGCCCCAGCATTTT. Residues: CAWSGGPYSNQPQHF.

This sequence joins TRBV6-4 and TRBJ2-3; D remains unclear. CDR3 length: 14 amino acids. V lost 5 bases to trimming and J lost 0 bases, with 9 bases between them. Germline-derived CDR1 and CDR2 are MRHNA and SNTAGT. In nucleotides, the CDR3 is TGTGCCAGCAGTCCCAATTTCAGCACAGATACGCAGTATTTT. This codes for CASSPNFSTDTQYF.

This clone was observed at least ten times. The gene calls are TRBV19 and TRBJ1-2, with 8 bases matching TRBD1. CDR3 length: 14 amino acids. J lost 8 bases, V lost 0 bases, and 5 bases had no gene match. Germline V gene data show CDR1 as LNHDA and CDR2 as SQIVND (reference sequence). This chain's CDR3 is CASSIDDRGGGYTF. The DNA of the CDR3 is TGTGCCAGTAGTATAGACGACAGGGGAGGAGGCTACACCTTC.

The V gene is TRBV13, the J gene TRBJ2-7; 11 bases line up with TRBD2. In germline, CDR1 is PRHDT, CDR2 FYEKMQ (reference sequence). V shed 4 bases and J 0 bases; nucleotides not matched to a gene: 5. The CDR3 length is 16 residues. The CDR3 loop is CASSWTGTSGSYEQYF. In nucleotides, the CDR3 is TGTGCCAGCAGCTGGACCGGGACTAGCGGCTCCTACGAGCAGTACTTC.

This chain connects TRBV27 to TRBJ2-2; weak D call: TRBD1 (6 bases). The CDR3 contains 16 residues. Per the germline V gene, CDR1 is MNHEY and CDR2 is SMNVEV (reference sequence). V was trimmed by 2 bases and J by 4 bases, leaving 14 bases between them. The CDR3: CASSLNSPGATGELFF. The CDR3, as DNA: TGTGCCAGCAGTTTAAACAGCCCAGGGGCCACCGGGGAGCTGTTTTTT.

The chain joins TRBV4-2 to TRBJ2-1; perhaps TRBD2 as D (6 bases). Trimming stripped 3 bases from V and 1 base from J, with 31 bases between. Germline V CDR1 and CDR2: LGHNA, YNFKEQ. This CDR3 region has 22 residues. For the CDR3, the DNA is TGTGCCAGCAGCCACGACAGTTTAGGAACTAGCCTGCGGAGAAGGTCCTACAATGAGCAGTTCTTC. It translates to CASSHDSLGTSLRRRSYNEQFF.

CDR3 sequence (DNA): TGCGCCAGCAGCCCCGGGACAGGGTACCAAGTCTATGGCTACACCTTC. Protein sequence: CASSPGTGYQVYGYTF. The J gene is TRBJ1-2, the V gene TRBV5-1, with 9 bases fitting TRBD1. The CDR3 runs 16 residues. In germline, CDR1 is SGHRS, CDR2 YFSETQ. Trimming at V came to 4 bases and at J to 4 bases, leaving 11 bases not matched to a gene.

V usage is TRBV5-4 and J usage is TRBJ1-4; D may be TRBD1 (6 bases). From germline, CDR1 is SGHNT and CDR2 YYREEE (reference sequence). Trimming took off 1 base at V and 7 bases at J, with 11 bases between the two ends. CDR3 length: 14 residues. For the CDR3, the DNA is TGTGCCAGCAGCTTGATTGGGGGCGGTGAAAAACTGTTTTTT. Amino acids: CASSLIGGGEKLFF.

V is TRBV7-9 and J is TRBJ2-5, with D hard to call. The germline CDR1 and CDR2 sequences are SEHNR and FQNEAQ (reference sequence). V lost 5 bases to trimming and J lost 0 bases, with 10 bases between them. There are 14 residues in the CDR3. This chain's CDR3 is CASSPLADQETQYF. The CDR3 DNA reads as TGTGCCAGCAGCCCACTGGCCGACCAAGAGACCCAGTACTTC. The entire variable domain, with the rest obtained from reference TRBV7-9 and TRBJ2-5, is as follows: DTGVSQNPRHKITKRGQNVTFRCDPISEHNRLYWYRQTLGQGPEFLTYFQNEAQLEKSRLLSDRFSAERPKGSFSTLEIQRTEQGDSAMYLCASSPLADQETQYFGPGTRLLVL.

This clone came up once. CDR3 bases: TGCGCCAGCAGCCGGATTTTAAGGACAGGCGAGTATGAAAAACTGTTTTTT. It codes for CASSRILRTGEYEKLFF. This chain joins TRBV4-1 and TRBJ1-4, with 7 bases identical to TRBD1. Germline V lookup: CDR1 MGHRA, CDR2 YSYEKL. The CDR3 consists of 17 residues. J gave up 6 bases and V 4 bases, and 14 bases lay outside the gene matches.

This chain connects TRBV7-9 to TRBJ2-7, with 10 bases matching TRBD1. The CDR3 consists of 14 residues. Germline CDR1 is SEHNR and CDR2 is FQNEAQ (reference sequence). After removal of 8 bases from V and 4 bases from J, the junction contained 8 bases not matched to a gene. The CDR3 reads CASRTGTGDYEQYF. The CDR3 DNA sequence: TGTGCCAGCCGTACCGGGACAGGGGATTACGAGCAGTACTTC.

The J gene is TRBJ2-7, the V gene TRBV18, with D perhaps matching TRBD1 (7 bases). V shed 2 bases and J shed 2 bases, with 13 bases lying between them. The CDR3 covers 15 residues. CDR1 is KGHSH, CDR2 LQKENI, per germline. The CDR3 sequence: CASSPSQGGAYEQYF. The CDR3 DNA reads as TGTGCCAGCTCACCAAGCCAGGGGGGAGCCTACGAGCAGTACTTC.

This clone was seen a few times. V and J are TRBV19 and TRBJ1-5; D may be TRBD1 (5 bases). CDR1 and CDR2 (germline): LNHDA, SQIVND (reference sequence). V lost 1 base and J 4 bases, leaving 11 bases between the germline ends. The CDR3 is 15 amino acids. The CDR3 here is CASSIVARTNQPQHF. CDR3 bases: TGTGCCAGTAGTATAGTGGCCCGGACAAATCAGCCCCAGCATTTT.

This chain links TRBV29-1 with TRBJ2-6, with no clear D. There are 14 residues in the CDR3. Germline V gene sequence: CDR1 SQVTM, CDR2 ANQGSEA. V was cut by 5 bases and J by 2 bases, with 10 bases left in between. For the CDR3, the DNA is TGCAGCGTTTTTGGCGGAACTGGGGCCAACGTCCTGACTTTC. Its translation is CSVFGGTGANVLTF.

This clone was recorded once. The V call is TRBV5-4, the J call TRBJ1-1; D is unresolved. The CDR3 extends over 14 amino acids. Germline lookup yields CDR1 SGHNT and CDR2 YYREEE (reference sequence). The V end was cut by 4 bases, the J end by 4 bases, with 14 bases between. The CDR3 sequence is CASSLGDGGTEAFF. The CDR3 DNA is TGTGCCAGCAGCCTTGGAGATGGAGGCACTGAAGCTTTCTTT.

In this sample, this clone turned up a few times. V gene TRBV4-1 combines with J gene TRBJ2-7; no firm D call. Germline V CDR1 and CDR2: MGHRA, YSYEKL. This CDR3 contains 13 residues. The germline V and J ends were trimmed by 0 bases and 7 bases, with 10 bases remaining between them. This CDR3 reads CASSQDPSREQYF. The CDR3 nucleotides are TGCGCCAGCAGCCAAGATCCGTCGAGGGAGCAGTACTTC.

The chain recombines TRBV5-6 with TRBJ2-2, with no clear D. Germline V lookup: CDR1 SGHDT, CDR2 YYEEEE. This CDR3 has 13 residues. Trimming removed 4 bases from V and 5 bases from J, with 9 bases in between. The CDR3 here is CASSQYKTGELFF. The DNA of the CDR3 is TGTGCCAGCAGCCAATACAAGACCGGGGAGCTGTTTTTT.

The chain uses TRBV7-2 and TRBJ2-7; D may be TRBD1 (7 bases). V lost 5 bases to trimming and J lost 5 bases, with 16 bases between them. The germline CDR1 and CDR2 sequences are SGHTA and FQGNSA. The CDR3 is 14 residues long. For the CDR3, the DNA is TGTGCCAGCAGCCCGGGGCGGGACAGTAACGAGCAGTACTTC. Translated: CASSPGRDSNEQYF.